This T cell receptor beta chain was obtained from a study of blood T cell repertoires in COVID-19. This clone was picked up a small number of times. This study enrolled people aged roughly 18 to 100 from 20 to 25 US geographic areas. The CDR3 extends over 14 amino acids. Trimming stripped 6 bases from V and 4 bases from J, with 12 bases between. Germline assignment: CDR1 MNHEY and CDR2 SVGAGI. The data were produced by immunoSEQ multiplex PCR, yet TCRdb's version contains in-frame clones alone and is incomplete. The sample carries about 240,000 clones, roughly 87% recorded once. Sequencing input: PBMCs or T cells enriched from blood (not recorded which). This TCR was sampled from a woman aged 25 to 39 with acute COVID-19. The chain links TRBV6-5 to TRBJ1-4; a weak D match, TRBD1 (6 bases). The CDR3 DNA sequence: TGTGCCAGCAGAGATACAGGGTTTAATGAAAAACTGTTTTTT. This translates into CASRDTGFNEKLFF.